These 13 T cell receptor beta chains share one sample of origin, sequenced in a study of T-cell memory formation after mild COVID-19. TCRdb called the 5' RACE reads again in MiXCR, with one record for every CDR3 protein. The sample lists about 400,000 distinct CDR3 sequences, 20% to 30% occurring once. Sequencing was performed on PBMCs or a T cell subset sorted from them (not recorded which). Every receptor here comes from an adult woman who had mild COVID-19 (a few samples of this study predate the infection). Cell type and time point are not known.

The chain couples TRBV4-1 to TRBJ2-7, with TRBD2 matching over 10 bases. The CDR3 loop spans 16 amino acids. J lost 3 bases, V lost 0 bases, and 5 bases had no gene match. The germline V gene has CDR1 MGHRA and CDR2 YSYEKL. The CDR3 DNA reads TGCGCCAGCAGCCAAGAAAAGCGGGGGGGCCTCTACGAGCAGTACTTC. This translates into CASSQEKRGGLYEQYF.

The V gene is TRBV7-8, the J gene TRBJ2-1; D gene uncertain. CDR3 length equals 13 residues. Per the germline V gene, CDR1 is SGHVS and CDR2 is FQNEAQ. Between the trimmed V and J ends, which lost 4 bases and 8 bases, there was a span of 12 bases. This CDR3 is CASSSPSDHEQFF. The CDR3 coding sequence is TGTGCCAGCAGCTCCCCCTCCGACCATGAGCAGTTCTTC.

The V call is TRBV20-1, the J call TRBJ2-2; 12 bases are a match to TRBD2. V shed 4 bases, J shed 6 bases, and the junction held 9 bases outside the gene matches. The germline gives CDR1 DFQATT, CDR2 SNEGSKA (reference sequence). The CDR3 extends over 16 amino acids. This CDR3 is CSANPSTSGGSGELFF. Written as DNA, the CDR3 is TGCAGTGCTAACCCCTCGACTAGCGGGGGATCCGGGGAGCTGTTTTTT.

The sample holds many counts of this clonotype. This chain joins TRBV6-5 and TRBJ2-7; the D gene is possibly TRBD2 (6 bases). The germline V gene encodes CDR1 MNHEY and CDR2 SVGAGI. The CDR3 has 11 residues. V was cut by 7 bases and J by 6 bases, with 10 bases left in between. The CDR3 bases are TGTGCCAGCACGGGGGTCGGCGAGCAGTACTTC. This translates into CASTGVGEQYF.

V usage is TRBV4-1 and J usage is TRBJ2-5, with D maybe TRBD1 (5 bases). The CDR3 extends over 14 amino acids. The V end lost 4 bases, the J end lost 5 bases, and 14 bases lay between the germline ends. The germline V gene has CDR1 MGHRA and CDR2 YSYEKL. This CDR3 is CASSPQGRKETQYF. The CDR3 DNA sequence: TGCGCCAGCAGCCCCCAGGGTCGGAAGGAGACCCAGTACTTC.

As concerns this clonotype: The junction departs from the called germline gene at one end, perhaps through a read error. The chain recombines TRBV20-1 with TRBJ2-1, with D possibly TRBD2 on 7 matching bases. The CDR3 covers 13 residues. The germline V gene has CDR1 DFQATT and CDR2 SNEGSKA (reference sequence). The CDR3 DNA reads TGCAGTTCTAGGAGGGGGAGGGACAATGAGCAGTTCTTC. Translated: CSSRRGRDNEQFF.

The V gene is TRBV7-8, the J gene TRBJ2-7; D gene unclear. V shed 2 bases and J shed 3 bases, with 11 bases lying between them. Germline V CDR1 and CDR2: SGHVS, FQNEAQ. CDR3 size: 14 residues. The CDR3 sequence is CASSLSDNHYEQYF. CDR3 nucleotide sequence: TGTGCCAGCAGCTTAAGTGATAACCACTACGAGCAGTACTTC.

The chain employs TRBV2 and TRBJ1-1; 12 bases map to TRBD1. CDR1 SNHLY and CDR2 FYNNEI come from the germline V gene. The trim removed 3 bases at V and 8 bases at J, leaving 7 bases unmatched. This CDR3 is 15 amino acids long. The CDR3 sequence: CASSDLGQGAPEAFF. CDR3 sequence (DNA): TGTGCCAGCAGTGATTTGGGACAGGGGGCCCCAGAAGCTTTCTTT. The variable domain in full, completed from reference TRBV2 and TRBJ1-1, reads EPEVTQTPSHQVTQMGQEVILRCVPISNHLYFYWYRQILGQKVEFLVSFYNNEISEKSEIFDDQFSVERPDGSNFTLKIRSTKLEDSAMYFCASSDLGQGAPEAFFGQGTRLTVV.

This clonotype was recorded at least ten times. V gene TRBV12-3 or TRBV12-4 combines with J gene TRBJ2-2; tentatively, D is TRBD1 (5 bases). V lost 2 bases and J 2 bases, leaving 9 bases between the germline ends. The CDR3 consists of 15 residues. This chain's CDR3 is CASSLRQGNTGELFF. For the CDR3, the DNA is TGTGCCAGCAGTTTACGTCAGGGAAACACCGGGGAGCTGTTTTTT.

This rearrangement joins TRBV29-1 to TRBJ2-7; D might be TRBD1 (5 bases). The CDR3 spans 13 residues. Trimming cost V 0 bases and J 9 bases, with 15 bases left between them. Germline V gene sequence: CDR1 SQVTM, CDR2 ANQGSEA. As DNA, the CDR3 is TGCAGCGTTGAAGATCCTCCGGACACCCGGCAGTACTTC. It specifies CSVEDPPDTRQYF.

The table lists this clonotype with many counts. The rearrangement joins TRBV7-2 to TRBJ2-7, with a weak D call TRBD2 (6 bases). The germline V gene encodes CDR1 SGHTA and CDR2 FQGNSA. This CDR3 contains 15 residues. Trimming removed 2 bases at V and 5 bases at J, with 16 bases between. The CDR3 DNA reads TGTGCCAGCAGCTTACTAGGTGGGGGGTTCGACGAGCAGTACTTC. It specifies CASSLLGGGFDEQYF.

V gene TRBV20-1 combines with J gene TRBJ2-5; TRBD1 aligns across 12 bases. There are 15 residues in the CDR3. CDR1 and CDR2 (germline): DFQATT, SNEGSKA (reference sequence). The junction had 8 bases not matched to a gene; V was cut back by 4 bases and J by 5 bases. The CDR3 coding sequence is TGCAGTGCTACAACCGGGACAGGGGGCTGGGAGACCCAGTACTTC. As protein: CSATTGTGGWETQYF.

The chain couples TRBV7-3 to TRBJ2-2, with 8 bases fitting TRBD1. V was clipped by 3 bases and J by 4 bases; unmatched bases: 7. The germline V gene encodes CDR1 SGHTA and CDR2 FQGTGA. The CDR3 loop spans 16 amino acids. The CDR3 protein is CASSLRTGWSTGELFF. CDR3 coding DNA: TGTGCCAGCAGCTTGAGGACAGGGTGGTCCACCGGGGAGCTGTTTTTT.